This T cell receptor (beta chain) was recorded in a study of cytomegalovirus exposure and HLA in healthy donors. It was with 60 Vbeta and 13 Jbeta primers that the PCR ran. Profiled with immunoSEQ multiplex PCR; TCRdb holds only in-frame clones, not every one. The sample holds some 100,000 clones, roughly three quarters seen once. The clonotype originates from a man aged 50 or older in good health and CMV-seropositive. The specimen sequenced was PBMCs.

This CDR3 is CASRRAVNTGELFF. The CDR3 DNA sequence: TGTGCCAGTAGGAGGGCCGTGAACACCGGGGAGCTGTTTTTT. The chain uses TRBV19 and TRBJ2-2; TRBD2 might be the D (5 bases). Germline V lookup: CDR1 LNHDA, CDR2 SQIVND (reference sequence). The CDR3 covers 14 residues. The V end lost 6 bases, the J end lost 1 base, and 9 bases lay between the germline ends.